This T cell receptor (beta chain) is drawn from a study of blood T cells in healthy people across ages. A remark on this clonotype: As yet, its antigen is unknown.

The use of a sample-barcoded 5' primer and a J-beta primer mix characterized a second PCR of roughly 7 to 12 cycles. Sequencing yielded, for each sample, at least 3 million paired-end reads carrying CDR3. MiXCR was run by TCRdb on the 5' RACE reads, yielding one entry per CDR3 protein. The table records fewer than 800,000 distinct CDR3 sequences, more than 20% of them present only once. The CDR3 extends over 14 amino acids. Germline V gives CDR1 SEHNR, CDR2 FQNEAQ (reference sequence). Whole-study results and caveats: Among T cells, TCR beta diversity per million cells dropped roughly linearly as age rose.

This sequence joins TRBV7-9 and TRBJ2-5, with TRBD1 identical over 8 bases. Gene TRBJ2-1 matches the end of the DNA better, so the J call may be wrong. The sample was blood. This receptor was obtained from a man aged 65 to 79 in good health. CDR3 coding DNA: TGTGCCAGCAGCTTCAGACAGGGGAGGCATGAGCAGTTCTTC. This encodes CASSFRQGRHEQFF.